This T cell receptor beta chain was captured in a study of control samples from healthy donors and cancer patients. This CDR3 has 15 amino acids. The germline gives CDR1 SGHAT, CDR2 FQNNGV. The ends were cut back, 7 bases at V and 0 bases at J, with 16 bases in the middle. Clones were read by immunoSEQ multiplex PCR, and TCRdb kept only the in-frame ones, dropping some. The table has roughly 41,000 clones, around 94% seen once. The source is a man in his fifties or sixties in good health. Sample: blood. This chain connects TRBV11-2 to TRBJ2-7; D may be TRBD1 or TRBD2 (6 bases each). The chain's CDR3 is CASTSLGGNSYEQYF. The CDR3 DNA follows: TGTGCCAGCACCTCTTTGGGGGGCAACTCCTACGAGCAGTACTTC.